The T cell receptor (beta chain) described here comes from a study of cytotoxic CD8 clonotypes in ibrutinib-treated CLL. Whole-study findings and limits: Clonality showed a rise at ibrutinib response that reversed toward baseline at progression.

The repertoire was sequenced with immunoSEQ multiplex PCR; TCRdb's copy has only in-frame clones and lacks some. The sample shows 9,000 to 13,000 clones, around three quarters of them seen only once. PBMCs that had been cryopreserved were the source of roughly 2 micrograms of genomic DNA for TCR beta libraries. This CDR3 has 15 amino acids. Germline loops: CDR1 SGDLS, CDR2 YYNGEE. With 0 bases clipped from V and 8 bases from J, the junction kept 7 bases outside the gene matches. As for this clone: Its matching antigen is unknown.

The sequence came from a human donor with chronic lymphocytic leukemia. This material consisted of PBMCs, taken at disease progression, from a patient treated with ibrutinib. The genes are TRBV9 and TRBJ2-3, with 9 bases fitting TRBD2. DNA for the CDR3: TGTGCCAGCAGCGTAGATGCGGGAGGGGCAGGTACGCAGTATTTT. Encoded protein: CASSVDAGGAGTQYF.